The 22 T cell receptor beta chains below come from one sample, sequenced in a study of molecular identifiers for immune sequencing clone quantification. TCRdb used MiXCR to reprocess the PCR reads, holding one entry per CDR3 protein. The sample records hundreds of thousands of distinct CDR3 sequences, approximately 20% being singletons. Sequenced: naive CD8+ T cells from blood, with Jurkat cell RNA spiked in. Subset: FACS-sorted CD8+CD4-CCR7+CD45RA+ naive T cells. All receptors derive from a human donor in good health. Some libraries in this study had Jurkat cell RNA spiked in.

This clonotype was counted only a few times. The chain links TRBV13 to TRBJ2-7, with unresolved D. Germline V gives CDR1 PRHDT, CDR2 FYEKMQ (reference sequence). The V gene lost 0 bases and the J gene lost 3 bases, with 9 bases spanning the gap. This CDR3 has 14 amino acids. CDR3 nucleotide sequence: TGTGCCAGCAGCTTAGGTGGTGAACACTACGAGCAGTACTTC. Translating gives CASSLGGEHYEQYF.

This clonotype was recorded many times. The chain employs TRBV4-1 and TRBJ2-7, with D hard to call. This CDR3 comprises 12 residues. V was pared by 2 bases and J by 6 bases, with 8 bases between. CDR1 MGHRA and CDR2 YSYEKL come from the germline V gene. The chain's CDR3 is CASSQRSAEQYF. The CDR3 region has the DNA TGCGCCAGCAGCCAAAGGTCGGCCGAGCAGTACTTC.

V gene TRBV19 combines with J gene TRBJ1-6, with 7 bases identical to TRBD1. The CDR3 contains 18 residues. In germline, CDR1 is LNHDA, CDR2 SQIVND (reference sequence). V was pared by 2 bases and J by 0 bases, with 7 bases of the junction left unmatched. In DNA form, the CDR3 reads TGTGCCAGTAGTATAATTGGGGGACAGAGCTCCTATAATTCACCCCTCCACTTT. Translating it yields CASSIIGGQSSYNSPLHF. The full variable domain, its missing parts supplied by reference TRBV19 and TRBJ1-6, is DGGITQSPKYLFRKEGQNVTLSCEQNLNHDAMYWYRQDPGQGLRLIYYSQIVNDFQKGDIAEGYSVSREKKESFPLTVTSAQKNPTAFYLCASSIIGGQSSYNSPLHFGNGTRLTVT.

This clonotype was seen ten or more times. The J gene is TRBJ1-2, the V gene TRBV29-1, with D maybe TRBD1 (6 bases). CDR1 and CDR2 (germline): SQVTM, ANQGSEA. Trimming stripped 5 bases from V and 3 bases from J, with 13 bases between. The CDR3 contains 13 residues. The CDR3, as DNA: TGCAGCGTTCGCGCGGACAGCCACTATGGCTACACCTTC. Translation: CSVRADSHYGYTF.

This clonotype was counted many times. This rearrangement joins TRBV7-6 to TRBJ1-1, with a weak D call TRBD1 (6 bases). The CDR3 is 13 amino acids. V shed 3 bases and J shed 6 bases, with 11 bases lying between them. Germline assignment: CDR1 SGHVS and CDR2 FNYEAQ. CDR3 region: CASSFGGGAEAFF. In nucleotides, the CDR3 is TGTGCCAGCAGCTTTGGAGGGGGGGCTGAAGCTTTCTTT.

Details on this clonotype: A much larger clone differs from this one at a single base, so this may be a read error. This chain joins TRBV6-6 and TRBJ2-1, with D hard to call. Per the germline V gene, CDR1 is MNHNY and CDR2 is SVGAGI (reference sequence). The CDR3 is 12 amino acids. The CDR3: CASSPGTNEQLF. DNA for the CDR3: TGTGCCAGCAGCCCGGGCACGAATGAGCAGCTCTTC.

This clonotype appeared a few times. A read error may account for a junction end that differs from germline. CDR3 sequence: CASQDLYGQYF. DNA for the CDR3: TGTGCCAGCCAGGACTTGTACGGGCAGTACTTC. V is TRBV19 and J is TRBJ2-7, with a possible D match to TRBD2 (5 bases). Germline-derived CDR1 and CDR2 are LNHDA and SQIVND (reference sequence). CDR3 length: 11 amino acids. The full variable domain, its missing parts supplied by reference TRBV19 and TRBJ2-7, is DGGITQSPKYLFRKEGQNVTLSCEQNLNHDAMYWYRQDPGQGLRLIYYSQIVNDFQKGDIAEGYSVSREKKESFPLTVTSAQKNPTAFYLCASQDLYGQYFGPGTRLTVT.

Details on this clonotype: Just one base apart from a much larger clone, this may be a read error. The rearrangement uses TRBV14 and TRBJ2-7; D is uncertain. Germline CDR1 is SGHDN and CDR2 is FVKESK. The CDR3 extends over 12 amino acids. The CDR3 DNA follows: TGTGCCCGCAGCCAACAGCCCTACGAGCAGTACTTC. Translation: CARSQQPYEQYF.

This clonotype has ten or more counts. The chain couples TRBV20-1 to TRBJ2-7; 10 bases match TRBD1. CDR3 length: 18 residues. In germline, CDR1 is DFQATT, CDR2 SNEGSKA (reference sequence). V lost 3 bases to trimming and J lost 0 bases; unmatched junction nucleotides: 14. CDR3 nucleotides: TGCAGTGCTAGCGGGGTAGGGACAGGGGTTATGAGCTCCTACGAGCAGTACTTC. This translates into CSASGVGTGVMSSYEQYF.

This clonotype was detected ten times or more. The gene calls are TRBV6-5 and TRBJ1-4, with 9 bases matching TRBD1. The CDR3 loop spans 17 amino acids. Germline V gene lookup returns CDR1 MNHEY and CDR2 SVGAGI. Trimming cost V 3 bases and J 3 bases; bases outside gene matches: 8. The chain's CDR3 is CASSYPGQGVSNEKLFF. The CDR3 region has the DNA TGTGCCAGCAGTTATCCGGGACAGGGTGTCTCTAATGAAAAACTGTTTTTT.

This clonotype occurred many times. The CDR3 bases are TGTGCCAGCAGTTTAATGGGCAGGGACCAAGAGACCCAGTACTTC. Its protein is CASSLMGRDQETQYF. V gene TRBV12-3 or TRBV12-4 combines with J gene TRBJ2-5, with a possible D match to TRBD1 (5 bases). This CDR3 comprises 15 residues. The V gene lost 2 bases and the J gene lost 0 bases, with 10 bases spanning the gap.

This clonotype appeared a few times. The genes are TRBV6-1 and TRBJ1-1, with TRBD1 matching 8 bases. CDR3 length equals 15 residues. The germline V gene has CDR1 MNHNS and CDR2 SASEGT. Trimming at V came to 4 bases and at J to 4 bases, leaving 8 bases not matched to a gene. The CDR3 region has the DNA TGTGCCAGCAGTGGGACAGGGACCCGGGGCACTGAAGCTTTCTTT. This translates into CASSGTGTRGTEAFF.

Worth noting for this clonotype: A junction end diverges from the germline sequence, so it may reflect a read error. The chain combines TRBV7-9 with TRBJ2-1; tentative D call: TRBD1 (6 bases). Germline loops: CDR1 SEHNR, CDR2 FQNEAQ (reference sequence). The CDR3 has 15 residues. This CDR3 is CARSLAGQGKNEQFF. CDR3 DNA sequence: TGTGCCCGCAGCTTAGCCGGCCAGGGGAAAAATGAGCAGTTCTTC. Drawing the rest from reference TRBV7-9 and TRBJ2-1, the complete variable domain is DTGVSQNPRHKITKRGQNVTFRCDPISEHNRLYWYRQTLGQGPEFLTYFQNEAQLEKSRLLSDRFSAERPKGSFSTLEIQRTEQGDSAMYLCARSLAGQGKNEQFFGPGTRLTVL.

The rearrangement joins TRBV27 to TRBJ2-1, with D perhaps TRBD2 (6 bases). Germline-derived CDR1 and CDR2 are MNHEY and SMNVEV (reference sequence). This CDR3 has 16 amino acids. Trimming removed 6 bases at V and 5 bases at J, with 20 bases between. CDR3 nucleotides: TGTGCCAGCAGCAGACCGGGAGAGCTAGCCCACAATGAGCAGTTCTTC. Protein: CASSRPGELAHNEQFF.

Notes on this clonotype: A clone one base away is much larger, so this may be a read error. CDR3 coding DNA: TGTGCCGGCAGTTATCGAGGGCCGGCACAGCCCCAGCATTTT. Amino acid sequence: CAGSYRGPAQPQHF. The chain uses TRBV6-2 or TRBV6-3 and TRBJ1-5; the D is unclear. CDR3 size: 14 residues. In germline, CDR1 is MNHEY, CDR2 SVGEGT.

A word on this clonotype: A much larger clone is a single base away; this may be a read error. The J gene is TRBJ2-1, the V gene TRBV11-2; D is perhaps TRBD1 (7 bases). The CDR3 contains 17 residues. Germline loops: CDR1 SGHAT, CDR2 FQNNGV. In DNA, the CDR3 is TGTGCCAGCAGCTTAGATCCGGGGGACAGATTTTACAGTGAGCAGTTCTTC. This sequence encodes CASSLDPGDRFYSEQFF. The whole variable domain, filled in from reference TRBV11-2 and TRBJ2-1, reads EAGVAQSPRYKIIEKRQSVAFWCNPISGHATLYWYQQILGQGPKLLIQFQNNGVVDDSQLPKDRFSAERLKGVDSTLKIQPAKLEDSAVYLCASSLDPGDRFYSEQFFGPGTRLTVL.

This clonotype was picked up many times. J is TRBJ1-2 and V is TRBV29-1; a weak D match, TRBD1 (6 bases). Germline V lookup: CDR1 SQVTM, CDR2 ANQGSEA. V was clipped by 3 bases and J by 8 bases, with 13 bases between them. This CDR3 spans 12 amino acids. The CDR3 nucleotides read TGCAGCGTTGATGCGGGGGCGCGGGGCTACACCTTC. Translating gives CSVDAGARGYTF.

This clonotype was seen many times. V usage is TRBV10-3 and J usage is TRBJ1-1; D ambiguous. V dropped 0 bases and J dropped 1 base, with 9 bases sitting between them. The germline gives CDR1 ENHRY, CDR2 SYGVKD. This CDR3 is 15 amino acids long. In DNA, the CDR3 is TGTGCCATCAGTGAGTCGGCAGCCAGGAACACTGAAGCTTTCTTT. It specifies CAISESAARNTEAFF.

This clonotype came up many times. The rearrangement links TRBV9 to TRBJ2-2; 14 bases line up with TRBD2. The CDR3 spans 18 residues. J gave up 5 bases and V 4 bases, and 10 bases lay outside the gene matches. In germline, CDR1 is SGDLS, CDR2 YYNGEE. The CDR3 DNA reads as TGTGCCAGCAGCAGGCGACTAGCGGGGGGGCCGAGAACCGGGGAGCTGTTTTTT. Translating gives CASSRRLAGGPRTGELFF.

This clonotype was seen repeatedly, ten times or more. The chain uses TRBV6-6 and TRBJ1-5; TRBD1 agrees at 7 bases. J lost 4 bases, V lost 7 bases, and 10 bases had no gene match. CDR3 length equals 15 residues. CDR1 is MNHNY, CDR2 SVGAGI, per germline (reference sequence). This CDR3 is CASIQDRSPNQPQHF. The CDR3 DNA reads TGTGCCAGCATCCAGGACAGGAGCCCTAATCAGCCCCAGCATTTT.

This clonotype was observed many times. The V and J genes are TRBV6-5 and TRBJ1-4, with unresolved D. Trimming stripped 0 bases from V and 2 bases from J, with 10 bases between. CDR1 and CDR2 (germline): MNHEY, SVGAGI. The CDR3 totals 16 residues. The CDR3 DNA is TGTGCCAGCAGTTACTCGGCATTACAGACTAATGAAAAACTGTTTTTT. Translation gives CASSYSALQTNEKLFF.

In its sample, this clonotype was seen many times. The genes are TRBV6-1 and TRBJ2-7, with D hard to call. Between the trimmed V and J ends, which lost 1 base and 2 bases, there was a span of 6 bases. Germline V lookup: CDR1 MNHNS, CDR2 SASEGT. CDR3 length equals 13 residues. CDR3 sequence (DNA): TGTGCCAGCAGTGAAGGGTTAACCTACGAGCAGTACTTC. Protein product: CASSEGLTYEQYF.